This T cell receptor beta chain was found in a study of blood T cell repertoires in COVID-19. Overall study: Sample material is recorded as cDNA or gDNA derived from T cells, B-cell-depleted T cells, or PBMCs.

Seattle researchers signed up patients amid active infection and tracked them longitudinally. Original analysis: Amplified reference gene primers provided the basis for estimating nucleated cell counts. Clones were sequenced by immunoSEQ multiplex PCR, and TCRdb holds only the in-frame ones, with some missing. V, J and clone size are taken as reported in that table, and D and trimming were inferred from the DNA itself. The table shows some 100,000 clones, with 85% to 90% occurring only once. This clone was seen once. The TCR was taken from a man in his fifties with COVID-19, enrolled during active disease. The material sequenced was peripheral blood.

Written as DNA, the CDR3 is TGTGCCAGCAGGGACACAGACCTCTACGAGCAGTACTTC. Protein sequence: CASRDTDLYEQYF. The rearrangement joins TRBV2 to TRBJ2-7, with D possibly matching TRBD1 (5 bases). V was shortened by 6 bases and J by 3 bases, with 12 bases between the two germline ends. The CDR3 extends over 13 amino acids. Germline V gives CDR1 SNHLY, CDR2 FYNNEI.